These 8 T cell receptor beta chains originate from one sample sequenced in a study of T cell responses to AZD1222 COVID-19 vaccine. Repertoires were generated with immunoSEQ multiplex PCR, while TCRdb's copy carries only in-frame clones and drops some. The sample has approximately 28,000 clones; around 87% are singletons. The sequencing here drew on peripheral blood, taken 28 days after the second AZD1222 dose. The receptors here all came from an adult who received the AZD1222 COVID-19 vaccine.

This clone was counted once. This chain links TRBV11-2 with TRBJ2-7; D call uncertain. Germline CDR1 reads SGHAT; CDR2 reads FQNNGV. V gave up 3 bases and J gave up 2 bases, with 8 bases separating them. The CDR3 spans 13 residues. The CDR3 region has the DNA TGTGCCAGCAGCTTCTCACAACCCTACGAGCAGTACTTC. It specifies CASSFSQPYEQYF.

This chain links TRBV11-3 with TRBJ2-5; D is perhaps TRBD1 (7 bases). The V and J ends lost 4 bases and 4 bases respectively, with 19 bases between them. This CDR3 spans 16 amino acids. The germline gives CDR1 SGHNT, CDR2 YENEEA. The CDR3 region is CASSSPRPGGLETQYF. The CDR3 DNA sequence: TGTGCCAGCAGCTCCCCTCGCCCAGGGGGGCTAGAGACCCAGTACTTC.

The genes are TRBV7-2 and TRBJ2-1; the D gene could be TRBD1 or TRBD2 (5 bases each). CDR1 is SGHTA and CDR2 is FQGNSA in the germline V gene. CDR3 length equals 12 residues. Trimming stripped 5 bases from V and 16 bases from J, with 18 bases between. Written as DNA, the CDR3 is TGTGCCAGCAGCCTTACCGGGACGAGGGGTTTCTTC. It specifies CASSLTGTRGFF. Full variable domain (rest looked up from reference TRBV7-2 and TRBJ2-1): GAGVSQSPSNKVTEKGKDVELRCDPISGHTALYWYRQSLGQGLEFLIYFQGNSAPDKSGLPSDRFSAERTGGSVSTLTIQRTQQEDSAVYLCASSLTGTRGFFGPGTRLTVL.

The rearrangement joins TRBV7-2 to TRBJ1-6; D remains unclear. Germline-derived CDR1 and CDR2 are SGHTA and FQGNSA. The V and J ends lost 2 bases and 6 bases respectively, with 14 bases between them. CDR3 length: 16 residues. Written as DNA, the CDR3 is TGTGCCAGCAGCTTATCGGGGTCCCTAACTAATTCACCCCTCCACTTT. As protein: CASSLSGSLTNSPLHF.

The chain carries TRBV7-2 and TRBJ1-5; maybe TRBD1 (5 bases). With 3 bases removed from V and 0 bases from J, the gap between germline ends came to 9 bases. Per germline, CDR1 SGHTA and CDR2 FQGNSA. The CDR3 runs 15 residues. The CDR3 DNA sequence: TGTGCCAGCAGCTTTAGAGGGGATAGCAATCAGCCCCAGCATTTT. It encodes CASSFRGDSNQPQHF.

The rearrangement joins TRBV6-2 or TRBV6-3 to TRBJ2-1; possible D gene TRBD2, 5 bases. With 5 bases removed from V and 0 bases from J, the gap between germline ends came to 20 bases. Germline V gene lookup returns CDR1 MNHEY and CDR2 SVGEGT. The CDR3 sequence is 18 residues long. The CDR3 sequence is CASSDDPLPGSSYNEQFF. As DNA, the CDR3 is TGTGCCAGCAGTGACGACCCTTTGCCGGGGAGCTCCTACAATGAGCAGTTCTTC.

This clone was recorded once. J is TRBJ2-7 and V is TRBV7-9, with TRBD2 as a possible D gene (5 bases). The CDR3 is 15 amino acids. CDR1 SEHNR and CDR2 FQNEAQ come from the germline V gene (reference sequence). The V and J ends lost 5 bases and 4 bases respectively, with 18 bases between them. As DNA, the CDR3 is TGTGCCAGCAGCCGGGGATCCAGCTCACCTTACGAGCAGTACTTC. It encodes CASSRGSSSPYEQYF.

The genes are TRBV28 and TRBJ1-2; no definite D call. The CDR3 runs 12 residues. V gave up 5 bases and J gave up 13 bases, with 17 bases separating them. Germline CDR1 and CDR2: MDHEN and SYDVKM. Written as DNA, the CDR3 is TGTGCCAGCAGTCGAGACACGCGGTGGTCCACCTTC. Translating it yields CASSRDTRWSTF.